The clone carrying this T cell receptor (beta chain) was recorded at least ten times. The data originate from a study of blood T cell repertoires in COVID-19. Study details: From T cells, B-cell-depleted T cells, or PBMCs came the material, which was cDNA or gDNA.

V was pared by 4 bases and J by 3 bases, with 20 bases between. CDR1 and CDR2 (germline): SGHTS, YDEGEE. This CDR3 is 16 amino acids long. In the source study's methods: Scientists estimated how many nucleated cells there were by amplifying reference gene primers. Produced via immunoSEQ multiplex PCR; TCRdb's table is partial and in-frame only. That table supplies the V and J calls and clone size; D and trimming were determined from the DNA. The table has 70,000 to 85,000 clones, around 82% seen once; the top ten hold approximately 39%. Material for sequencing was peripheral blood. The origin of this receptor is a man older than 75 with active or convalescent COVID-19. The chain couples TRBV5-8 to TRBJ2-7, with a tentative D call TRBD1 (6 bases). As DNA, the CDR3 is TGTGCCAGCAGCCGATACAACCCAGGGGATAACTACGAGCAGTACTTC. It translates to CASSRYNPGDNYEQYF.